These 9 T cell receptor beta chains originate from one sample sequenced in a study of shared clonotypes between healthy human individuals. Naive CD8 populations comprised CD45RO-negative cells positively selected for CCR7, excluding terminally differentiated effector memory CD45RA+ cells. Assay used: immunoSEQ multiplex PCR; TCRdb lists only in-frame clones, some missing. The top ten clones hold about 0.11% of a sample with under 700,000 clones, 90% to 95% of them seen once. The source material was naive CD8+ T cells sorted from blood. The receptors shown here come from a woman aged 30 to 39 in good health.

The rearrangement uses TRBV30 and TRBJ2-1; TRBD2 agrees at 9 bases. Germline V lookup: CDR1 GTSNPN, CDR2 SVGIG (reference sequence). There are 15 residues in the CDR3. With 3 bases clipped from V and 7 bases from J, the junction kept 10 bases outside the gene matches. The CDR3 coding sequence is TGTGCCTGGAGCCTGATAGCGGGAGTAAATAATGAGCAGTTCTTC. This gives the protein CAWSLIAGVNNEQFF.

V and J are TRBV6-4 and TRBJ2-2; D gene unclear. The CDR3 runs to 15 residues. V lost 5 bases, J lost 0 bases, and 10 bases lay in between. From germline, CDR1 is MRHNA and CDR2 SNTAGT. The CDR3 DNA reads TGTGCCAGCAGTTGTCCCGACCCGAACACCGGGGAGCTGTTTTTT. Protein product: CASSCPDPNTGELFF.

The J gene is TRBJ2-1, the V gene TRBV28; 7 bases are shared with TRBD2. Germline trimming cut 4 bases from V and 9 bases from J; bases unmatched to any gene: 6. The germline gives CDR1 MDHEN, CDR2 SYDVKM. This CDR3 is 13 amino acids long. For the CDR3, the DNA is TGTGCCAGCAGTTCTCCGGGGGGTCGTGAGCAGTTCTTC. Its protein product is CASSSPGGREQFF.

The genes are TRBV4-1 and TRBJ1-1; TRBD1 might be the D (6 bases). Trimming took off 4 bases at V and 6 bases at J, with 9 bases between the two ends. This CDR3 has 12 residues. The V gene's germline CDR1 is MGHRA and CDR2 YSYEKL. CDR3 sequence reads: CASSREGAEAFF. CDR3 nucleotide sequence: TGCGCCAGCAGCCGAGAGGGGGCTGAAGCTTTCTTT.

This sequence joins TRBV7-8 and TRBJ2-5, with 13 nucleotides matching TRBD2. Germline V lookup: CDR1 SGHVS, CDR2 FQNEAQ. The CDR3 runs to 19 residues. The J segment lost 4 bases and the V segment lost 0 bases, leaving 11 bases of the junction unmatched. The CDR3, as DNA: TGTGCCAGCAGCTTAGCCACCTGGACTAGCGGGAGTGGGGTAGAGACCCAGTACTTC. It is translated as CASSLATWTSGSGVETQYF.

The rearrangement joins TRBV27 to TRBJ1-1; D is undetermined. The CDR3 is 15 residues long. Germline CDR1 reads MNHEY; CDR2 reads SMNVEV (reference sequence). Trimming removed 3 bases at V and 0 bases at J, with 11 bases between. The CDR3 DNA sequence: TGTGCCAGCAGTTTCCGATTGGGTTTGAACACTGAAGCTTTCTTT. It translates to CASSFRLGLNTEAFF.

The J gene is TRBJ1-1, the V gene TRBV5-1; D call uncertain. This CDR3 contains 12 residues. V was clipped by 5 bases and J by 1 base, with 6 bases between them. Germline CDR1 SGHRS, CDR2 YFSETQ. The CDR3 DNA reads as TGCGCCAGCAGAGACCCGAACACTGAAGCTTTCTTT. Translated, it gives CASRDPNTEAFF.

V and J are TRBV27 and TRBJ2-7, with 7 positions matching TRBD1. Unmatched junction bases numbered 10, after V lost 4 bases and J lost 4 bases. The germline V gene has CDR1 MNHEY and CDR2 SMNVEV (reference sequence). This CDR3 spans 15 amino acids. The CDR3 nucleotides are TGTGCCAGCAGTTCCGAGGGGGCCGTCCTGTACGAGCAGTACTTC. This codes for CASSSEGAVLYEQYF.

This chain uses TRBV5-8 with TRBJ2-1; the match to TRBD1 covers 7 bases. Per the germline V gene, CDR1 is SGHTS and CDR2 is YDEGEE. This CDR3 has 15 residues. The ends lost 0 bases at V and 5 bases at J; junction bases unmatched: 5. The CDR3 bases are TGTGCCAGCAGCTTGGAGGGGACAGAAAACAATGAGCAGTTCTTC. As protein: CASSLEGTENNEQFF.